Only a few counts were recorded for the clone carrying this TCR beta chain. Its antigen is not known. These data come from a study of T cells after yellow fever vaccination. The overall study: It was SMART-Seq v4 Ultra Low Input that prepared the fractions with low cell numbers.

Generation of TCR cDNA used 5'RACE template switching (which added a universal primer site and UMIs). Each CDR3 protein is one row after TCRdb ran MiXCR on the 5' RACE reads. The sample carries about 150,000 distinct CDR3 sequences, 5% to 8% recorded once. Germline V lookup: CDR1 MNHEY, CDR2 SVGAGI. The trim removed 7 bases at V and 2 bases at J, leaving 11 bases unmatched. This CDR3 spans 15 amino acids. Study-level points and caveats: There was a small share of clonotypes that showed up in both the CD4 and CD8 compartments.

This clonotype was obtained from a man under 40 who received the YFV17D yellow fever vaccine. This sample comprised CD4+ T cells sorted from PBMCs, obtained 10 days after the yellow fever booster vaccination. The chain joins TRBV6-5 to TRBJ2-7, with 7 positions matching TRBD1. The CDR3 nucleotides are TGTGCCAGCACCGCTCGCGGACAGGCCGCCTACGAGCAGTACTTC. Translating gives CASTARGQAAYEQYF.